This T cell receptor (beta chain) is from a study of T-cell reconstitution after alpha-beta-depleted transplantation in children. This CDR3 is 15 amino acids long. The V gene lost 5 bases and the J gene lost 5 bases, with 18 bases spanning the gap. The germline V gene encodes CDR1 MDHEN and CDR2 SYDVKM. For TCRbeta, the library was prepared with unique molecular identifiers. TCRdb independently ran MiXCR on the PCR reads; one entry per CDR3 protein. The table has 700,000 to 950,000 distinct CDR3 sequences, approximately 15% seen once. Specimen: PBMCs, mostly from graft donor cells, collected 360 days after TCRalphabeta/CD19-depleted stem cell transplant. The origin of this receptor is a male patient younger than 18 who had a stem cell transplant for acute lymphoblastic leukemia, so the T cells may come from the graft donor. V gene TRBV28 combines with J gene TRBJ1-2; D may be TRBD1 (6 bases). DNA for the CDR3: TGTGCCAGCAGTCGCCCTCGGACAGAGCTTTATGGCTACACCTTC. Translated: CASSRPRTELYGYTF.